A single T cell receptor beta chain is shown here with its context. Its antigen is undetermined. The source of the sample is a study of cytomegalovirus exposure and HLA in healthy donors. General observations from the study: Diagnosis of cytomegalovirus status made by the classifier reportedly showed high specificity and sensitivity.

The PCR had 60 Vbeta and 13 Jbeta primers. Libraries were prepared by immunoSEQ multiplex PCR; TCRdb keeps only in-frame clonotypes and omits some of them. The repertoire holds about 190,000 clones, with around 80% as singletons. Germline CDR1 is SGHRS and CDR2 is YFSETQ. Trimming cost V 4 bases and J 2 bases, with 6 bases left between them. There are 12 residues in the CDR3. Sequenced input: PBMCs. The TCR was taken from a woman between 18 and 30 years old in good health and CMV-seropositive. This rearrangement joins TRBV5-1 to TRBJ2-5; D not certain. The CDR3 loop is CASSLSQETQYF. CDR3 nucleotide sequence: TGCGCCAGCAGCCTATCTCAAGAGACCCAGTACTTC.